What follows describes a single T cell receptor beta chain. Sequencing used immunoSEQ multiplex PCR; TCRdb keeps in-frame clones, though not all of them. The sample carries some 100,000 clones, 88% recorded once. The sample comes from a study of blood T cell repertoires in COVID-19. Study-level information: Donors in the United States, Italy and Spain gave samples during acute or convalescent COVID-19. T cells, B-cell-depleted T cells, or PBMCs supplied cDNA or gDNA.

This CDR3 is built from 14 residues. Germline CDR1 is MNHEY and CDR2 is SVGAGI. Trimming cost V 2 bases and J 3 bases, with 11 bases left between them. The material sequenced was peripheral blood. V and J are TRBV6-5 and TRBJ2-7, with D possibly being TRBD2 (7 bases). The clonotype originates from a woman older than 75 with active COVID-19. The CDR3 sequence is CASSYGRGLYEQYF. CDR3 DNA sequence: TGTGCCAGCAGTTACGGGCGGGGGCTCTACGAGCAGTACTTC.